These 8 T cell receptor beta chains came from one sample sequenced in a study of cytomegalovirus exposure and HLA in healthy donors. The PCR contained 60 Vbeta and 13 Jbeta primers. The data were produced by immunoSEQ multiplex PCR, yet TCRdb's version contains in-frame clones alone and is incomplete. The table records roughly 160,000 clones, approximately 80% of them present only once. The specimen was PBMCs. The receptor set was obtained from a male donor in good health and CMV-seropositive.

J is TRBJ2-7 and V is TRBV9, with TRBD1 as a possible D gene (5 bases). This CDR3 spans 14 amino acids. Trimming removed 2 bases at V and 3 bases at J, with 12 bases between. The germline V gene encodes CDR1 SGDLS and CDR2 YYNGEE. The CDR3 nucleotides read TGTGCCAGCAGCGTTGGTGCAGGGATCTACGAGCAGTACTTC. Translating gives CASSVGAGIYEQYF. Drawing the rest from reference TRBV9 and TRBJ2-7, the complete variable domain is DSGVTQTPKHLITATGQRVTLRCSPRSGDLSVYWYQQSLDQGLQFLIQYYNGEERAKGNILERFSAQQFPDLHSELNLSSLELGDSALYFCASSVGAGIYEQYFGPGTRLTVT.

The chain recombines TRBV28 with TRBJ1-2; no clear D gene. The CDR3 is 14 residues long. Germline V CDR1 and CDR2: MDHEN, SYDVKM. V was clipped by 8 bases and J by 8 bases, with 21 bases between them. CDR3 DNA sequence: TGTGCCAGCCGTAGAGCTCAGGTGGGGAGCGGCTACACCTTC. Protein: CASRRAQVGSGYTF.

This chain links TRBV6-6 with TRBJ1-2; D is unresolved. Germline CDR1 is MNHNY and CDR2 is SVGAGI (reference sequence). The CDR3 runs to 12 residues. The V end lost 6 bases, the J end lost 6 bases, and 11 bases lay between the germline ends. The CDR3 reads CASSPRGDGYTF. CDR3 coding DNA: TGTGCCAGCAGCCCTCGCGGGGATGGCTACACCTTC.

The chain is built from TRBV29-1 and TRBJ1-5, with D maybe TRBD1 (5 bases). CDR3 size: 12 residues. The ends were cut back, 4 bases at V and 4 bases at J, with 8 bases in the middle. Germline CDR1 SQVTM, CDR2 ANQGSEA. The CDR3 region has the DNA TGCAGCGTTGGGGGCCGGAATCAGCCCCAGCATTTT. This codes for CSVGGRNQPQHF. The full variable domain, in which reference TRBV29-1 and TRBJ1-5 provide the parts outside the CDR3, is SAVISQKPSRDICQRGTSLTIQCQVDSQVTMMFWYRQQPGQSLTLIATANQGSEATYESGFVIDKFPISRPNLTFSTLTVSNMSPEDSSIYLCSVGGRNQPQHFGDGTRLSIL.

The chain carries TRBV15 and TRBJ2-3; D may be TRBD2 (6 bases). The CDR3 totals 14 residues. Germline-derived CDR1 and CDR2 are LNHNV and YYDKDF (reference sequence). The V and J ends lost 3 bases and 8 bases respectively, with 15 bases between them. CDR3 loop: CATSRGGSQGTQYF. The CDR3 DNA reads TGTGCCACCAGCAGGGGGGGAAGTCAGGGTACGCAGTATTTT.

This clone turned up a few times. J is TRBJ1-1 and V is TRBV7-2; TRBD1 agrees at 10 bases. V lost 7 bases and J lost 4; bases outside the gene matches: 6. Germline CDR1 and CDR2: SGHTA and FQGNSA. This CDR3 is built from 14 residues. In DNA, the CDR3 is TGTGCCAGCAAAGGACAGGGGGAGGTCACTGAAGCTTTCTTT. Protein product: CASKGQGEVTEAFF.

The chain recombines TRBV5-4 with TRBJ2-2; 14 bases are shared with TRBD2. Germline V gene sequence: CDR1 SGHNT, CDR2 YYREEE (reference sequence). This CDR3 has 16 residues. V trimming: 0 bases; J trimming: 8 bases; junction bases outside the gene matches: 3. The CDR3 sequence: CASSLGGLAGVGELFF. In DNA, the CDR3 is TGTGCCAGCAGCTTGGGGGGACTAGCGGGAGTAGGGGAGCTGTTTTTT.

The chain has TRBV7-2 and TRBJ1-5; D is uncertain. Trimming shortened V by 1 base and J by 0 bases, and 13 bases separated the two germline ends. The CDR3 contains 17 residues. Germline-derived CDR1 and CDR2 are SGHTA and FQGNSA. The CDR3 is CASSLVVTDYSNQPQHF. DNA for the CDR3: TGTGCCAGCAGCTTAGTTGTAACAGATTATAGCAATCAGCCCCAGCATTTT.